This TCR beta chain originates from a study of early T cells in non-severe SARS-CoV-2 infection. TCRdb fed the 5' RACE reads into MiXCR, producing one record per CDR3 protein. The sample consists of 15,000 to 20,000 distinct CDR3 sequences, approximately 6.2% of them appearing once. Trimming took 5 bases from V and 7 from J; bases not matched to a gene: 16. The CDR3 is 15 residues long. Germline V gives CDR1 SQVTM, CDR2 ANQGSEA. Sequences were obtained from whole blood. The origin of this receptor is an adult who was a healthcare worker with PCR-confirmed SARS-CoV-2 infection or an uninfected control (not recorded which). This chain joins TRBV29-1 and TRBJ2-7; TRBD2 matches 8 bases. The CDR3: CSVFGRGRLVWEQYF. The CDR3, as DNA: TGCAGCGTTTTCGGTCGCGGGAGGTTGGTTTGGGAGCAGTACTTC.